This T cell receptor (beta chain) derives from a study of post-analysis software for immune sequencing data. Study-level points and caveats: Higher frequency in patients than in controls was seen for a handful of TRBV segments, with TRBV5-6, TRBV5-1 and TRBV20-1 among them. Controls had significantly higher normalized Chao1 diversity than multiple sclerosis patients.

V gave up 2 bases and J gave up 7 bases, with 10 bases separating them. Germline values: CDR1 KGHDR, CDR2 SFDVKD. The CDR3 is made up of 13 amino acids. About this clonotype itself: Its antigen is unknown.

cDNA libraries of TCR beta carried unique molecular identifiers. From 1 to 10 million T cells, 500,000 or so cDNA molecules were obtained. A single record per CDR3 protein comes from TCRdb applying MiXCR to the PCR reads. In the table there are 650,000 to 850,000 distinct CDR3 sequences, around 50% of which are singletons. The V and J genes are TRBV24-1 and TRBJ2-5; perhaps TRBD2 as D (5 bases). Sequenced material: blood. The receptor's source is a girl between 10 and 17 years old with multiple sclerosis. DNA for the CDR3: TGTGCCACCAGTGATTCCGCGGGTGTGACCCAGTACTTC. Translation gives CATSDSAGVTQYF.